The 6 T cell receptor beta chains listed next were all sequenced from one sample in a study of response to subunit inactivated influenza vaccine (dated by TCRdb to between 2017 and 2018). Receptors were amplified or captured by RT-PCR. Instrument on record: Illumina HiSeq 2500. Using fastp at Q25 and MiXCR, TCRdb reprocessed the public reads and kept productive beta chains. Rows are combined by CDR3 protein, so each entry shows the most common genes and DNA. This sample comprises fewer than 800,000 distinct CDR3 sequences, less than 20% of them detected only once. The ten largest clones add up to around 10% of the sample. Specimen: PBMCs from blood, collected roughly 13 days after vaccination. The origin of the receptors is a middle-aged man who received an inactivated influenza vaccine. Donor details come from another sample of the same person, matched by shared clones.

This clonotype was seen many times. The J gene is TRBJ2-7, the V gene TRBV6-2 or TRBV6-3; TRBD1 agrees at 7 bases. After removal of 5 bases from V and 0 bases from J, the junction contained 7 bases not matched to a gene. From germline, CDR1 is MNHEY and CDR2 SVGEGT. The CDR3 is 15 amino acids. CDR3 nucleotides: TGTGCCAGCAGTCCCCGGGACAGATCCTCCTACGAGCAGTACTTC. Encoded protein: CASSPRDRSSYEQYF.

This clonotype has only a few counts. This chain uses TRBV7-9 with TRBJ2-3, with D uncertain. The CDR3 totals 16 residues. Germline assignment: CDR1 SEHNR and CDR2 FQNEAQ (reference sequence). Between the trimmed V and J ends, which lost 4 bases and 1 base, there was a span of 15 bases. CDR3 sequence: CASSSGRGDRTDTQYF. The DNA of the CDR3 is TGTGCCAGCAGCTCCGGAAGAGGTGATCGCACAGATACGCAGTATTTT.

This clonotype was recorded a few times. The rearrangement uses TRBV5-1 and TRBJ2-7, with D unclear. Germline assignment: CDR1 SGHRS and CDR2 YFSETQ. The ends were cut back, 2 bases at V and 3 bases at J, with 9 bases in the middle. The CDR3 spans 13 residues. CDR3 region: CASSFNGDYEQYF. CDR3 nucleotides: TGCGCCAGCAGCTTCAATGGGGACTACGAGCAGTACTTC.

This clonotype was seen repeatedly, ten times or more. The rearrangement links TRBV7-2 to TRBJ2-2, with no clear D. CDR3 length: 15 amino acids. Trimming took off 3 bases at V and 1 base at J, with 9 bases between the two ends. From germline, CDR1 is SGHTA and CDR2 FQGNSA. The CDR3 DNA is TGTGCCAGCAGCTTTAGGGCAGGGAACACCGGGGAGCTGTTTTTT. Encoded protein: CASSFRAGNTGELFF.

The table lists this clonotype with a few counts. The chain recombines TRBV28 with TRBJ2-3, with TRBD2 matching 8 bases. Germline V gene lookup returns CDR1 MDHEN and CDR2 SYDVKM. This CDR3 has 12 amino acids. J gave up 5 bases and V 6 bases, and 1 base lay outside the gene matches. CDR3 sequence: CASSGGGDTQYF. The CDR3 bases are TGTGCCAGCAGCGGGGGGGGAGATACGCAGTATTTT.

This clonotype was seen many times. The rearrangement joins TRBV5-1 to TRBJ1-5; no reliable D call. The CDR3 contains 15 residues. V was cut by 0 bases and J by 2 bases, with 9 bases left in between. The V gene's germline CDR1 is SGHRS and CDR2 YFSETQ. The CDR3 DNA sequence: TGCGCCAGCAGCTTGGAACCCGGTGGCAATCAGCCCCAGCATTTT. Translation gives CASSLEPGGNQPQHF.